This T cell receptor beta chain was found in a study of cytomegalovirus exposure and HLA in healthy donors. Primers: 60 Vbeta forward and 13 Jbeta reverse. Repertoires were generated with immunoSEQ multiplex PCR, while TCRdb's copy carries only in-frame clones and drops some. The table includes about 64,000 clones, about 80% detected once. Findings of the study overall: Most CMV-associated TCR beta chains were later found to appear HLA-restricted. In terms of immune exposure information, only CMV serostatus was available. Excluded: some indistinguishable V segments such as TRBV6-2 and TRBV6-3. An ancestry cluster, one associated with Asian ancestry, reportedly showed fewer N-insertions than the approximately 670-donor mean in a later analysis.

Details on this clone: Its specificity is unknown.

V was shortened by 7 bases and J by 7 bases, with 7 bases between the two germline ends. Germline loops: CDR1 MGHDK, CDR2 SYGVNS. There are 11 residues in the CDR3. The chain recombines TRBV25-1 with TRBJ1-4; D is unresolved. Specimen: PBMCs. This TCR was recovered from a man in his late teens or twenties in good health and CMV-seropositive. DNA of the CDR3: TGTGCCAGCACTGCCAGTGAAAAACTGTTTTTT. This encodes CASTASEKLFF.